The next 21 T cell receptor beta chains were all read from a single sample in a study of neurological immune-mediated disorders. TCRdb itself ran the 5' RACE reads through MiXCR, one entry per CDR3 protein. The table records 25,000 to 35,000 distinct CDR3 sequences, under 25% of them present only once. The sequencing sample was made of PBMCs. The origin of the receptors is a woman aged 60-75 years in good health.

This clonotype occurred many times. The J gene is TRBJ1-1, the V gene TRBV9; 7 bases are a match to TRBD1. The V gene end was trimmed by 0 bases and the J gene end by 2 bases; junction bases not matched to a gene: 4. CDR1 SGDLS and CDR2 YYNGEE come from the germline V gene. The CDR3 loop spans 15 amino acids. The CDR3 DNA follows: TGTGCCAGCAGCGTAGCAGGGGGGCTTAACACTGAAGCTTTCTTT. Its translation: CASSVAGGLNTEAFF.

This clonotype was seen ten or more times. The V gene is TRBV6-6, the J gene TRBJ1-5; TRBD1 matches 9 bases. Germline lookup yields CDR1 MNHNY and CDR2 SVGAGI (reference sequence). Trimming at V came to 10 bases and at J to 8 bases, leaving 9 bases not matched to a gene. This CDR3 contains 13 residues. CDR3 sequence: CAIRDRVWEPQHF. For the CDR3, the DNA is TGTGCCATCCGGGACAGGGTTTGGGAGCCCCAGCATTTT.

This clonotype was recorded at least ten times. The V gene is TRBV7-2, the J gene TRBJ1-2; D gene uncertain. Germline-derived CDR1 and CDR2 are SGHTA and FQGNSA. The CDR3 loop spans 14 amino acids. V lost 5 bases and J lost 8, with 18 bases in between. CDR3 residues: CASSKPGLSWGYTF. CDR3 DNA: TGTGCCAGCAGCAAACCGGGCCTATCTTGGGGCTACACCTTC.

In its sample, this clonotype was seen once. The chain's CDR3 is CAISEMQGEDTQYF. The CDR3 bases are TGTGCCATCAGTGAGATGCAAGGGGAAGATACGCAGTATTTT. The chain employs TRBV10-3 and TRBJ2-3; D is possibly TRBD1 (5 bases). The V end was cut by 2 bases, the J end by 5 bases, with 11 bases between. Germline CDR1 reads ENHRY; CDR2 reads SYGVKD. CDR3 size: 14 residues.

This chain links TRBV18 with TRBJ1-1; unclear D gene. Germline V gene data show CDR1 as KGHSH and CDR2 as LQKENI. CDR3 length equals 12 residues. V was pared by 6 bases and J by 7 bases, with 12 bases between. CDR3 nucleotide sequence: TGTGCCAGCTCCCCCACGACGCTTGAAGCTTTCTTT. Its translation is CASSPTTLEAFF. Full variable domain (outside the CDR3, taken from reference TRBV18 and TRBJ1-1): NAGVMQNPRHLVRRRGQEARLRCSPMKGHSHVYWYRQLPEEGLKFMVYLQKENIIDESGMPKERFSAEFPKEGPSILRIQQVVRGDSAAYFCASSPTTLEAFFGQGTRLTVV.

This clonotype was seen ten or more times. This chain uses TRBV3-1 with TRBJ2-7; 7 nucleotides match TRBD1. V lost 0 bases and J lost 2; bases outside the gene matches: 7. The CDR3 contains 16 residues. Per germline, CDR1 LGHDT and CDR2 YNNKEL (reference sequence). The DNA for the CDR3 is TGTGCCAGCAGCCAAGATGCTTACAGGGGAACCTACGAGCAGTACTTC. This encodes CASSQDAYRGTYEQYF.

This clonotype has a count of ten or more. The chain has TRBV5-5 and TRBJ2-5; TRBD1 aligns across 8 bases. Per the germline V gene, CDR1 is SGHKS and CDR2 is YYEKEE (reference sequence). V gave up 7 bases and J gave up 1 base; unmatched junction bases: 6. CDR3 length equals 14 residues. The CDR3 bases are TGTGCCAGCCGGGCAGGGGGCTTCCAAGAGACCCAGTACTTC. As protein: CASRAGGFQETQYF.

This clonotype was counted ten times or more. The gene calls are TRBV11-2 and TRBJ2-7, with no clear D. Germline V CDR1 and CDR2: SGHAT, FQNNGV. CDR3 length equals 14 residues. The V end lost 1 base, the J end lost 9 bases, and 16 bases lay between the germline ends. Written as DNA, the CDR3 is TGTGCCAGCAGCTTAGGATCCGGTGCCTATGCGCAGTACTTC. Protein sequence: CASSLGSGAYAQYF.

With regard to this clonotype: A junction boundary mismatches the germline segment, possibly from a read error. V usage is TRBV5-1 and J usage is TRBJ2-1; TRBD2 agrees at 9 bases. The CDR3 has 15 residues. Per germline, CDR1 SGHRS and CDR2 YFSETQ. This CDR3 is CASSLLAGVDNKQFF. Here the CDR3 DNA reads TGCGCCAGCAGCTTGTTAGCGGGAGTTGACAATAAGCAGTTCTTC.

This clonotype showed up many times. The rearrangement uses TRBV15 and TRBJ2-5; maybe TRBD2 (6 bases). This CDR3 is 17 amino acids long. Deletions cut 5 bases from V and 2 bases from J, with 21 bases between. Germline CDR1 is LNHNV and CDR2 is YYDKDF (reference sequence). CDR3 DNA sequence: TGTGCCACCAGCGGAGGAGGGGACGGGAGACCTCAAGAGACCCAGTACTTC. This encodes CATSGGGDGRPQETQYF.

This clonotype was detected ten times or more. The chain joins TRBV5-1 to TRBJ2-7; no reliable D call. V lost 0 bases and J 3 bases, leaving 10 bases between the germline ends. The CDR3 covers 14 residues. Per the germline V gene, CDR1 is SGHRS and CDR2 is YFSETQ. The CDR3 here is CASSLEAALYEQYF. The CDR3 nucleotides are TGCGCCAGCAGCTTGGAGGCGGCACTCTACGAGCAGTACTTC.

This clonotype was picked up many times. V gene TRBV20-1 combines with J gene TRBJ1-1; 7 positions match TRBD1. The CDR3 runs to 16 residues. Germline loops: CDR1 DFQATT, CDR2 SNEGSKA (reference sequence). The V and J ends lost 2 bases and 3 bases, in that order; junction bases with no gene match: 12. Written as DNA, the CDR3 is TGCAGTGCTAGACCGACAGGGCTGGCTCTGGACACTGAAGCTTTCTTT. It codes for CSARPTGLALDTEAFF.

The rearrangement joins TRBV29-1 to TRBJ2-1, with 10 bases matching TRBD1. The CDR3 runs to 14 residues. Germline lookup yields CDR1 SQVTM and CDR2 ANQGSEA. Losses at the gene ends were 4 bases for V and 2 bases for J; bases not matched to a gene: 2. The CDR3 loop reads CSVGDRGPYNEQFF. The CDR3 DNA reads TGCAGCGTTGGCGACAGGGGGCCCTACAATGAGCAGTTCTTC.

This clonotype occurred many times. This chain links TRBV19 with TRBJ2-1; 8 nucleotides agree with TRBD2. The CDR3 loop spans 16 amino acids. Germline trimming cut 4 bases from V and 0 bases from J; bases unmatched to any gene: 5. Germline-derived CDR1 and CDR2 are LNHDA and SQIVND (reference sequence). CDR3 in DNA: TGTGCCAGTAGTAGCGGCGGGAGGAGCTCCTACAATGAGCAGTTCTTC. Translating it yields CASSSGGRSSYNEQFF.

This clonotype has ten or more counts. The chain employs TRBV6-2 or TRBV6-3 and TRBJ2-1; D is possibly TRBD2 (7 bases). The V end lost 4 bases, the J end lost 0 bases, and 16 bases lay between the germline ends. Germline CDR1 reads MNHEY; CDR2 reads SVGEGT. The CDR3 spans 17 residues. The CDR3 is CASSSGGPMSSYNEQFF. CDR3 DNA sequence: TGTGCCAGCAGTTCCGGGGGGCCCATGAGCTCCTACAATGAGCAGTTCTTC.

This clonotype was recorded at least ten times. The CDR3 DNA reads TGTGCCAGCAGTCTCGAGTGGACTAGTCGGGGGGGATTAGAGACCCAGTACTTC. This encodes CASSLEWTSRGGLETQYF. The rearrangement uses TRBV6-6 and TRBJ2-5, with 8 bases fitting TRBD2. The trim removed 5 bases at V and 4 bases at J, leaving 18 bases unmatched. The germline CDR1 and CDR2 sequences are MNHNY and SVGAGI (reference sequence). CDR3 length equals 18 residues.

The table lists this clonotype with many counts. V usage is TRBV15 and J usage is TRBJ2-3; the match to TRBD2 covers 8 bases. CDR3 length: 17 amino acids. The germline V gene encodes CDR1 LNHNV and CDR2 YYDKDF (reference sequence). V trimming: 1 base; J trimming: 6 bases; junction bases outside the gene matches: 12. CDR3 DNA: TGTGCCACCAGCAGAGGTCAACGGGGGGGCGGGTTGGATACGCAGTATTTT. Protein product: CATSRGQRGGGLDTQYF.

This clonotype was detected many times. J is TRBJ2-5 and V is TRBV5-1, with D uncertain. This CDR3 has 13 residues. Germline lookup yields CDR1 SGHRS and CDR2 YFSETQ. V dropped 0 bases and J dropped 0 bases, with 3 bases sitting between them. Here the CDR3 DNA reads TGCGCCAGCAGCTTGGCATACCAAGAGACCCAGTACTTC. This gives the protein CASSLAYQETQYF. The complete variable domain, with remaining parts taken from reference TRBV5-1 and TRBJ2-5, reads KAGVTQTPRYLIKTRGQQVTLSCSPISGHRSVSWYQQTPGQGLQFLFEYFSETQRNKGNFPGRFSGRQFSNSRSEMNVSTLELGDSALYLCASSLAYQETQYFGPGTRLLVL.

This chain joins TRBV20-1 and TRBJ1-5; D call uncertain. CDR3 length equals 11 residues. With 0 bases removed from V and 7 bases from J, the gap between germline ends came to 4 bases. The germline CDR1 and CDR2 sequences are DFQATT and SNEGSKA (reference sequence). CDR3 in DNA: TGCAGTGCTAGAGAAGGCCAGCCCCAGCATTTT. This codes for CSAREGQPQHF.

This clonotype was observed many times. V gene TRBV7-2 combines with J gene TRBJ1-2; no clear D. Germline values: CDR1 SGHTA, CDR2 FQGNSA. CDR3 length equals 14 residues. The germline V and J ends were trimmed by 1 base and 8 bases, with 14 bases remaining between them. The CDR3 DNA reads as TGTGCCAGCAGCTTAGACGGGTCAGGCCGGGGCTACACCTTC. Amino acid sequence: CASSLDGSGRGYTF.

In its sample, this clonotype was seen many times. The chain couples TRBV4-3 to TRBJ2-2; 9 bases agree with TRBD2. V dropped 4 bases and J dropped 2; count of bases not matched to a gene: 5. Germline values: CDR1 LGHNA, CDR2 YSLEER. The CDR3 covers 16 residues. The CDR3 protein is CASSPRAGGNTGELFF. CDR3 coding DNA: TGCGCCAGCAGCCCTAGAGCGGGAGGTAACACCGGGGAGCTGTTTTTT.